A selection of T cell receptor beta chains follows, all from one sample in a study of human T cells and chemical hapten exposure. TCRdb reanalysed the RACE reads using MiXCR and keeps one entry per CDR3 protein. The sample holds around 110,000 distinct CDR3 sequences; 12% are singletons and the top ten take more than 1.3%. Sequenced here: whole blood, sampled in connection with sensitization to the hapten diphenylcyclopropenone (DPC). These receptors all stem from a woman aged 45-60 years with alopecia areata. Some clones in this sample may be carry-over from other donors' samples. Both conserved end residues are part of each CDR3. The D gene is left open where the match is weak. Clone sizes are given selectively: once, few, many, or a class where the clone is expanded.

NA | TRBJ2-1 | NA | TRBV20-1 | TGCAGTGCCCCCCTCCGCACACAGTACAATGAGCAGTTCTTC | CSAPLRTQYNEQFF
TRBD2 | TRBJ2-1 | NA | TRBV12-3/TRBV12-4 | TGTGCCAGCAGTTACTCCGGGACTAGCGGGTTCAATGAGCAGTTCTTC | CASSYSGTSGFNEQFF
NA | TRBJ2-5 | few | TRBV20-1 | TGCAGTGCGGAAGCAGGGGCCCAGTACTTC | CSAEAGAQYF
NA | TRBJ1-2 | many | TRBV11-2 | TGTGCCAGCAGCCATCAGGGGTTGAATGGCTACACCTTC | CASSHQGLNGYTF
NA | TRBJ1-2 | NA | TRBV18 | TGTGCCAGCTCACCACAGCAGGATGACTATGGCTACACCTTC | CASSPQQDDYGYTF
NA | TRBJ1-1 | few | TRBV7-9 | TGTGCCAGCAGCTTATTGCAGGGAATGAACACTGAAGCTTTCTTT | CASSLLQGMNTEAFF
NA | TRBJ1-2 | many | TRBV28 | TGTGCCAGCAGGGAGGCACCCTATGGCTACACCTTC | CASREAPYGYTF
NA | TRBJ1-1 | NA | TRBV24-1 | TGTGCCACCAGTGAGGGGGTCACGAACACTGAAGCTTTCTTT | CATSEGVTNTEAFF
NA | TRBJ1-5 | few | TRBV12-3/TRBV12-4 | TGTGCCAGCAGTTTAGCTCAGTACCAGCCCCAGCATTTT | CASSLAQYQPQHF
TRBD2 | TRBJ2-5 | NA | TRBV29-1 | TGCAGCGTTGAGACCGTAGCGGGGTACTCTGACGAGACCCAGTACTTC | CSVETVAGYSDETQYF
NA | TRBJ1-2 | many | TRBV5-1 | TGCGCCAGCAGCTTACCGGGAGCTAACTATGGCTACACCTTC | CASSLPGANYGYTF
NA | TRBJ2-6 | NA | TRBV6-1 | TGTGCCAGCAGCCTCAGGGAATCTGGGGCCAACGTCCTGACTTTC | CASSLRESGANVLTF
NA | TRBJ2-1 | many | TRBV7-9 | TGTGCCAGCTCGGGTTCGGAATACTACAATGAGCAGTTCTTC | CASSGSEYYNEQFF
NA | TRBJ2-3 | NA | TRBV6-5 | TGTGCCAGCAGTTATTTGGGGGTTAGCACAGATACGCAGTATTTT | CASSYLGVSTDTQYF
NA | TRBJ2-7 | NA | TRBV19 | TGTGCCAGTAGTATCCTTAGCGGTGGGGACTACGAGCAGTACTTC | CASSILSGGDYEQYF
NA | TRBJ1-2 | few | TRBV12-3/TRBV12-4 | TGTGCCAGCCTGAAGCTAGGTGCGCAGAACCTTTATGGCTACACCTTC | CASLKLGAQNLYGYTF
TRBD1 | TRBJ2-7 | many | TRBV25-1 | TGTGCCAGCAGTGTCCAGGGGGACGAGCAGTACTTC | CASSVQGDEQYF
TRBD2 | TRBJ2-3 | few | TRBV5-4 | TGTGCCAGCAGCTTGGAGCGGGGGTCTGGGGATACGCAGTATTTT | CASSLERGSGDTQYF
TRBD1 | TRBJ1-1 | NA | TRBV28 | TGTGCCAGCAGCCGACAGGGGGCTGAAGCTTTCTTT | CASSRQGAEAFF
NA | TRBJ1-4 | many | TRBV29-1 | TGCAGCGTTGCCAACAGGTTGCATAATGAAAAACTGTTTTTT | CSVANRLHNEKLFF
NA | TRBJ2-7 | few | TRBV4-1 | TGCGCCAGCAGCCAATATTGGACACCTAACCAAGGGTCCTACGAGCAGTACTTC | CASSQYWTPNQGSYEQYF
NA | TRBJ1-5 | NA | TRBV24-1 | TGTGCCCCCACGCGGGGGAATCAGCCCCAGCATTTT | CAPTRGNQPQHF
TRBD2 | TRBJ2-7 | NA | TRBV28 | TGTGCCAGCAGTCGACCCTCTAGCGGGATCTACGAGCAGTACTTC | CASSRPSSGIYEQYF
NA | TRBJ1-2 | NA | TRBV12-3/TRBV12-4 | TGTGCCAGCAGCCGAAGACGGGGCGCGGATGGCTACACCTTC | CASSRRRGADGYTF
NA | TRBJ1-1 | few | TRBV12-3/TRBV12-4 | TGTGCCAGCAGTTTAACCCCTGAAGCTTTCTTT | CASSLTPEAFF
NA | TRBJ1-6 | NA | TRBV28 | TGTGCCAGCGGTCTTGGGTTTTCACCCCTCCACTTT | CASGLGFSPLHF
NA | TRBJ1-6 | few | TRBV18 | TGTGCCAGCTCACCAAACAGGGAATCACCCCTCCACTTT | CASSPNRESPLHF
NA | TRBJ1-5 | many | TRBV12-3/TRBV12-4 | TGTGCCAGCAGTTTGGGGAGCCGGAATCAGCCCCAGCATTTT | CASSLGSRNQPQHF
NA | TRBJ2-1 | many | TRBV7-7 | TGTGCTAGCAGCCCTCACCTGGAAGGCCGGCAGTTCTTC | CASSPHLEGRQFF
NA | TRBJ1-1 | many | TRBV11-2 | TGTGCCAGCAGCTTCTTGACGGGCCGGTCAGGGACTGAAGCTTTCTTT | CASSFLTGRSGTEAFF
NA | TRBJ1-5 | many | TRBV20-1 | TGCAGTGCTAGAGATTGGGCAGGGAAACAGCCCCAGCATTTT | CSARDWAGKQPQHF
TRBD2 | TRBJ2-7 | few | TRBV7-6 | TGTGCCAGCAGCCTCCTAAAGACTAGCGGGGATGAAGAGCAGTACTTC | CASSLLKTSGDEEQYF
NA | TRBJ1-5 | NA | TRBV28 | TGTGCCAGCAGTTTCAATTTTGCCCACGCCACAGGGAAAAGGGGATCAAAGCCTAATCAGCCCCAGCATTTT | CASSFNFAHATGKRGSKPNQPQHF
NA | TRBJ1-4 | few | TRBV18 | TGTGCCAGCTCACTTAGGGATATTGCAACTAATGAAAAACTGTTTTTT | CASSLRDIATNEKLFF